This T cell receptor (beta chain) is from a study of neurological immune-mediated disorders. TCRdb re-called the 5' RACE reads with MiXCR, one entry per CDR3 protein. The data contain tens of thousands of distinct CDR3 sequences, 15% of them singletons. Unsorted libraries were derived from 2 million PBMCs stored at -80 C. This clonotype was found many times. The sample was PBMCs. The sequence derives from a female donor with HTLV-1-associated myelopathy (HAM/TSP).

CDR3 in DNA: TGTGCCAGCAGCGGACAGGGGGGTAGGGATACGCAGTATTTT. Translation gives CASSGQGGRDTQYF. The chain has TRBV12-3 or TRBV12-4 and TRBJ2-3, with 10 bases identical to TRBD1. The CDR3 is 14 amino acids. V trimming: 6 bases; J trimming: 6 bases; junction bases outside the gene matches: 6.